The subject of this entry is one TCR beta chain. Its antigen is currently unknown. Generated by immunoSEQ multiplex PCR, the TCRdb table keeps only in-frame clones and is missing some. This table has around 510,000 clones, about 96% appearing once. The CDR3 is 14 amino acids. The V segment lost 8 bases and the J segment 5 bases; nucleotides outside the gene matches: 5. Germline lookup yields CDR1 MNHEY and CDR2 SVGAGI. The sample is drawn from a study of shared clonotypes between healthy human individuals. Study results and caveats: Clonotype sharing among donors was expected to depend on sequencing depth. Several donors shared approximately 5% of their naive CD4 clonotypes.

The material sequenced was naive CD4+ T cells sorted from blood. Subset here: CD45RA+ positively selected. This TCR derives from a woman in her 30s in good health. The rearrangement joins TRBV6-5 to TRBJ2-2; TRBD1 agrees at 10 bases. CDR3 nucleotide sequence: TGTGCCAGCCGGACAGGGGGAAGAACCGGGGAGCTGTTTTTT. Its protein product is CASRTGGRTGELFF.